Below, 24 T cell receptor beta chains from the same sample are listed, as sequenced in a study of patients and donors after allogeneic stem cell transplantation. Via MiXCR, TCRdb re-called the RT-PCR reads, giving one row per CDR3 protein. The data contain about 24,000 distinct CDR3 sequences, 25% to 35% of them singletons. Sequenced: blood, either unsorted or a sorted T cell fraction (not recorded which). The receptor source for this set is a human donor who was either an allogeneic HSCT recipient or a stem cell or donor lymphocyte infusion donor (not recorded which). It is not recorded whose cells these are; they may come from a transplant donor.

This clonotype was counted between two and nine times. The chain couples TRBV18 to TRBJ2-4; a possible D gene is TRBD1 (6 bases). This CDR3 has 13 residues. V was pared by 4 bases and J by 8 bases, with 12 bases between. The germline gives CDR1 KGHSH, CDR2 LQKENI. The CDR3 reads CASSLLQGYIQYF. The CDR3 nucleotides read TGTGCCAGCTCACTGCTACAGGGATACATTCAGTACTTC.

The chain recombines TRBV29-1 with TRBJ2-1, with D hard to call. This CDR3 contains 14 residues. Germline CDR1 SQVTM, CDR2 ANQGSEA. Trimming removed 2 bases from V and 0 bases from J, with 8 bases in between. The CDR3 is CSVEKGLSYNEQFF. CDR3 DNA sequence: TGCAGCGTTGAAAAGGGCCTCTCCTACAATGAGCAGTTCTTC.

This clonotype appeared many times. The chain combines TRBV6-5 with TRBJ2-1; TRBD2 aligns across 10 bases. With 7 bases clipped from V and 7 bases from J, the junction kept 10 bases outside the gene matches. CDR1 is MNHEY, CDR2 SVGAGI, per germline. The CDR3 runs 15 residues. CDR3 bases: TGTGCCAGCACCCTTAGCGGGGGGCGTGTTAATGAGCAGTTCTTC. This translates into CASTLSGGRVNEQFF.

V is TRBV28 and J is TRBJ1-6; perhaps TRBD1 as D (6 bases). Germline V gene sequence: CDR1 MDHEN, CDR2 SYDVKM. The V and J ends lost 5 bases and 8 bases respectively, with 10 bases between them. CDR3 length: 13 residues. CDR3 in amino acids: CASSGQRYSPLHF. CDR3 in DNA: TGTGCCAGCAGTGGACAGAGGTATTCACCCCTCCACTTT.

This clonotype was detected a few times. This chain connects TRBV28 to TRBJ2-3, with 10 bases lining up with TRBD1. The germline V gene encodes CDR1 MDHEN and CDR2 SYDVKM. Germline trimming cut 2 bases from V and 3 bases from J; bases unmatched to any gene: 2. This CDR3 has 15 residues. The CDR3 region has the DNA TGTGCCAGCAGTTTAGACAGGGGGCTGACAGATACGCAGTATTTT. This gives the protein CASSLDRGLTDTQYF.

This clonotype was counted a few times. The chain employs TRBV20-1 and TRBJ1-3; tentatively, D is TRBD1 (6 bases). Germline lookup yields CDR1 DFQATT and CDR2 SNEGSKA (reference sequence). The CDR3 runs 16 residues. Trimming removed 0 bases at V and 3 bases at J, with 15 bases between. The CDR3 sequence is CSARDLSQGYGNTIYF. CDR3 sequence (DNA): TGCAGTGCTAGAGATCTCTCACAGGGTTATGGAAACACCATATATTTT.

The chain uses TRBV12-3 or TRBV12-4 and TRBJ1-5; the D is unclear. Trimming stripped 2 bases from V and 0 bases from J, with 8 bases between. This CDR3 comprises 15 residues. This CDR3 is CASSLNQISNQPQHF. The CDR3 bases are TGTGCCAGCAGTTTAAATCAGATTAGCAATCAGCCCCAGCATTTT.

The chain recombines TRBV11-3 with TRBJ2-5, with D tentatively TRBD1 (6 bases). CDR3 size: 17 residues. Germline CDR1 and CDR2: SGHNT and YENEEA. V was shortened by 5 bases and J by 5 bases, with 24 bases between the two germline ends. The CDR3 DNA is TGTGCCAGCAGCCCGGGATTGGACGCCCCCAGGGGCGAGACCCAGTACTTC. Its protein product is CASSPGLDAPRGETQYF. Using reference TRBV11-3 and TRBJ2-5 for the parts outside the CDR3, the full variable domain is EAGVVQSPRYKIIEKKQPVAFWCNPISGHNTLYWYLQNLGQGPELLIRYENEEAVDDSQLPKDRFSAERLKGVDSTLKIQPAELGDSAVYLCASSPGLDAPRGETQYFGPGTRLLVL.

The sample holds one count of this clonotype. This chain joins TRBV6-1 and TRBJ2-3; D gene uncertain. This CDR3 has 13 amino acids. V was cut by 4 bases and J by 4 bases, with 9 bases left in between. Germline loops: CDR1 MNHNS, CDR2 SASEGT. Here the CDR3 DNA reads TGTGCCAGCAGTGCCCATTTTTCAGATACGCAGTATTTT. As protein: CASSAHFSDTQYF.

This clonotype was observed many times. The J gene is TRBJ2-5, the V gene TRBV10-3, with TRBD1 identical over 7 bases. Germline V CDR1 and CDR2: ENHRY, SYGVKD. CDR3 length: 13 amino acids. Germline trimming cut 8 bases from V and 1 base from J; bases unmatched to any gene: 4. CDR3 in amino acids: CAISRDSQETQYF. The CDR3 nucleotides are TGTGCCATCTCCCGGGACAGCCAAGAGACCCAGTACTTC.

This chain connects TRBV27 to TRBJ2-3; 8 bases are a match to TRBD2. V lost 5 bases and J lost 2; bases outside the gene matches: 9. CDR3 length: 16 residues. The V gene's germline CDR1 is MNHEY and CDR2 SMNVEV (reference sequence). DNA for the CDR3: TGTGCCAGCAGTCCCAGGAGGGGACTAGTCACAGATACGCAGTATTTT. This translates into CASSPRRGLVTDTQYF.

The chain couples TRBV6-5 to TRBJ1-1; 8 nucleotides line up with TRBD1. Germline CDR1 MNHEY, CDR2 SVGAGI. There are 16 residues in the CDR3. The V segment lost 5 bases and the J segment 2 bases; nucleotides outside the gene matches: 10. The CDR3 DNA reads TGTGCCAGCAGTCGCCGTCCCGGGACAGGTAACACTGAAGCTTTCTTT. Translating it yields CASSRRPGTGNTEAFF.

This clonotype was observed at least ten times. The chain joins TRBV6-5 to TRBJ1-3; 8 bases map to TRBD1. The V gene end was trimmed by 8 bases and the J gene end by 4 bases; junction bases not matched to a gene: 13. Germline-derived CDR1 and CDR2 are MNHEY and SVGAGI. CDR3 length equals 16 residues. The CDR3 loop is CASQIESGGTGNTIYF. In DNA, the CDR3 is TGTGCCAGCCAAATCGAGTCAGGGGGCACGGGAAACACCATATATTTT.

This rearrangement joins TRBV6-6 to TRBJ2-5; D not certain. Trimming stripped 7 bases from V and 1 base from J, with 7 bases between. This CDR3 is built from 12 residues. The germline V gene has CDR1 MNHNY and CDR2 SVGAGI (reference sequence). CDR3 protein: CASTGSQETQYF. CDR3 sequence (DNA): TGTGCCAGCACAGGCAGCCAAGAGACCCAGTACTTC.

This rearrangement joins TRBV20-1 to TRBJ2-1; no firm D call. V lost 2 bases to trimming and J lost 4 bases, with 3 bases between them. The CDR3 contains 11 residues. Germline loops: CDR1 DFQATT, CDR2 SNEGSKA (reference sequence). CDR3 in DNA: TGCAGTGCTAGACAGTACAATGAGCAGTTCTTC. Protein sequence: CSARQYNEQFF.

The gene calls are TRBV7-3 and TRBJ2-2; D may be TRBD1 or TRBD2 (5 bases each). V shed 0 bases and J shed 8 bases, with 10 bases lying between them. The CDR3 has 14 amino acids. Germline assignment: CDR1 SGHTA and CDR2 FQGTGA. CDR3 in amino acids: CASSLTGTRGELFF. CDR3 bases: TGTGCCAGCAGCTTAACCGGGACCCGGGGGGAGCTGTTTTTT.

The chain recombines TRBV24-1 with TRBJ1-1; D may be TRBD1 (5 bases). This CDR3 contains 15 residues. Trimming removed 4 bases from V and 6 bases from J, with 17 bases in between. The germline gives CDR1 KGHDR, CDR2 SFDVKD. As DNA, the CDR3 is TGTGCCACCAGTGAGGGGGACCTCTCTTTGTCTGAAGCTTTCTTT. Encoded protein: CATSEGDLSLSEAFF.

Ten or more counts support this clonotype. The chain couples TRBV12-3 or TRBV12-4 to TRBJ1-2, with 8 bases identical to TRBD1. The CDR3 covers 14 residues. J gave up 5 bases and V 2 bases, and 4 bases lay outside the gene matches. The CDR3 DNA follows: TGTGCCAGCAGTTTACAGGGGGCTACTTATGGCTACACCTTC. Translation: CASSLQGATYGYTF.

The rearrangement uses TRBV7-9 and TRBJ2-7; the D gene is possibly TRBD1 (6 bases). The CDR3 runs 12 residues. The V end was cut by 4 bases, the J end by 4 bases, with 8 bases between. CDR1 and CDR2 (germline): SEHNR, FQNEAQ (reference sequence). CDR3 DNA sequence: TGTGCCAGCAGCTCTACAGGGTACGAGCAGTACGTC. Its protein product is CASSSTGYEQYV.

CDR3 coding DNA: TGTGCCAGCAGCCAAGAACGGACAGGGGTGTATGGCTACACCTTC. It is translated as CASSQERTGVYGYTF. This chain uses TRBV4-2 with TRBJ1-2; TRBD1 aligns across 9 bases. CDR3 size: 15 residues. J lost 5 bases, V lost 0 bases, and 4 bases had no gene match. From germline, CDR1 is LGHNA and CDR2 YNFKEQ.

J is TRBJ2-3 and V is TRBV5-6; D assignment may be TRBD1 or TRBD2 (5 bases each). This CDR3 has 16 amino acids. V was cut by 2 bases and J by 1 base, with 14 bases left in between. From germline, CDR1 is SGHDT and CDR2 YYEEEE. CDR3 sequence reads: CASSLSSRVGTDTQYF. The CDR3 DNA reads as TGTGCCAGCAGCTTATCTAGCAGGGTGGGCACAGATACGCAGTATTTT.

This clonotype was seen a handful of times. The gene calls are TRBV2 and TRBJ1-2; TRBD1 might be the D (6 bases). Per germline, CDR1 SNHLY and CDR2 FYNNEI. The CDR3 loop spans 13 amino acids. V lost 6 bases, J lost 4 bases, and 12 bases lay in between. In nucleotides, the CDR3 is TGTGCCAGCAGCCCCGGGACAAGCTATGGCTACACCTTC. Translated: CASSPGTSYGYTF. Combining the CDR3 with reference TRBV2 and TRBJ1-2 gives the whole variable domain EPEVTQTPSHQVTQMGQEVILRCVPISNHLYFYWYRQILGQKVEFLVSFYNNEISEKSEIFDDQFSVERPDGSNFTLKIRSTKLEDSAMYFCASSPGTSYGYTFGSGTRLTVV.

This clonotype has only a few counts. The V and J genes are TRBV12-3 or TRBV12-4 and TRBJ2-2; no definite D call. Trimming removed 3 bases at V and 1 base at J, with 3 bases between. The CDR3 runs to 13 residues. CDR3: CASSFGNTGELFF. CDR3 DNA sequence: TGTGCCAGCAGTTTTGGGAACACCGGGGAGCTGTTTTTT.

The CDR3 loop is CATSREEMNTEAFF. The CDR3, as DNA: TGTGCCACCAGCAGGGAGGAGATGAACACTGAAGCTTTCTTT. The rearrangement joins TRBV15 to TRBJ1-1; D call uncertain. Germline CDR1 and CDR2: LNHNV and YYDKDF (reference sequence). This CDR3 has 14 amino acids. Trimming cost V 3 bases and J 0 bases, with 8 bases left between them.